The 31 T cell receptor beta chains in this list originate from one sample, sequenced in a study of patients and donors after allogeneic stem cell transplantation. From the RT-PCR reads, TCRdb called clonotypes with MiXCR, one entry per CDR3 protein. Of approximately 430,000 distinct CDR3 sequences listed, around 16% are singletons. Input material: blood, either unsorted or a sorted T cell fraction (not recorded which). These receptors were obtained from a human donor who was either an allogeneic HSCT recipient or a stem cell or donor lymphocyte infusion donor (not recorded which). It is not recorded whose cells these are; they may come from a transplant donor.

The rearrangement joins TRBV7-9 to TRBJ1-1, with D unresolved. Trimming removed 8 bases from V and 0 bases from J, with 13 bases in between. The CDR3 sequence is 14 residues long. Germline loops: CDR1 SEHNR, CDR2 FQNEAQ (reference sequence). CDR3 DNA sequence: TGTGCCAGCCAACCCAGGAATATGAACACTGAAGCTTTCTTT. Translating gives CASQPRNMNTEAFF.

The rearrangement joins TRBV9 to TRBJ2-1; 7 nucleotides line up with TRBD2. V dropped 0 bases and J dropped 6; count of bases not matched to a gene: 12. Germline loops: CDR1 SGDLS, CDR2 YYNGEE. This CDR3 has 17 amino acids. The CDR3 DNA sequence: TGTGCCAGCAGCGTAGCCCCGAGGGCGGGAGTAGGCAATGAGCAGTTCTTC. It yields the protein CASSVAPRAGVGNEQFF.

The chain uses TRBV12-3 or TRBV12-4 and TRBJ1-6; perhaps TRBD1 as D (6 bases). With 6 bases removed from V and 8 bases from J, the gap between germline ends came to 11 bases. CDR3 length: 13 residues. CDR3 nucleotide sequence: TGTGCCAGCAGCACGACAGGTGATTCACCCCTCCACTTT. It codes for CASSTTGDSPLHF.

This clonotype appeared a few times. V gene TRBV7-9 combines with J gene TRBJ1-1; D perhaps matches TRBD1 (5 bases). Germline V gene data show CDR1 as SEHNR and CDR2 as FQNEAQ (reference sequence). The V end lost 7 bases, the J end lost 9 bases, and 12 bases lay between the germline ends. The CDR3 sequence is 11 residues long. The CDR3: CASTPGTQAFF. As DNA, the CDR3 is TGTGCCAGCACCCCTGGGACTCAAGCTTTCTTT.

In its sample, this clonotype was seen a few times. Written as DNA, the CDR3 is TGTGCCAGCAGCCAATTGGAAAATGAGCAGTTCTTC. Protein: CASSQLENEQFF. The chain combines TRBV5-4 with TRBJ2-1; D is unresolved. There are 12 residues in the CDR3. CDR1 and CDR2 from the germline V gene are SGHNT and YYREEE (reference sequence). V dropped 4 bases and J dropped 7 bases, with 9 bases sitting between them.

V gene TRBV30 combines with J gene TRBJ1-1; D remains unclear. With 1 base removed from V and 9 bases from J, the gap between germline ends came to 21 bases. The germline CDR1 and CDR2 sequences are GTSNPN and SVGIG (reference sequence). The CDR3 extends over 15 amino acids. The CDR3, as DNA: TGTGCCTGGAGTGGAAGTGGGTTCCCACTGACTAAAGCTTTCTTT. Residues: CAWSGSGFPLTKAFF.

This clonotype appeared a few times. V is TRBV6-1 and J is TRBJ1-2; 10 bases line up with TRBD1. Germline CDR1 and CDR2: MNHNS and SASEGT. J lost 12 bases, V lost 4 bases, and 8 bases had no gene match. CDR3 length equals 13 residues. This CDR3 is CASSVRDRGIHTF. The CDR3 DNA sequence: TGTGCCAGCAGTGTTCGGGACAGGGGAATCCACACCTTC.

This clonotype was counted only a few times. This chain links TRBV28 with TRBJ2-5; 8 bases align to TRBD2. The germline gives CDR1 MDHEN, CDR2 SYDVKM. This CDR3 has 14 residues. The junction had 5 bases not matched to a gene; V was cut back by 7 bases and J by 1 base. CDR3: CASTRGGLQETQYF. The CDR3 bases are TGTGCCAGCACCCGGGGGGGGCTCCAAGAGACCCAGTACTTC.

The chain is built from TRBV24-1 and TRBJ2-5; D is undetermined. Germline assignment: CDR1 KGHDR and CDR2 SFDVKD. V lost 3 bases to trimming and J lost 4 bases, with 8 bases between them. The CDR3 is 13 residues long. CDR3 DNA sequence: TGTGCCACCAGTGATGGCGCCGGAGAGACCCAGTACTTC. This encodes CATSDGAGETQYF.

J is TRBJ1-1 and V is TRBV7-9; D gene unclear. The V gene lost 1 base and the J gene lost 4 bases, with 7 bases spanning the gap. The V gene's germline CDR1 is SEHNR and CDR2 FQNEAQ (reference sequence). The length of the CDR3 is 13 residues. CDR3 sequence reads: CASSLDGITEAFF. The CDR3, as DNA: TGTGCCAGCAGCTTAGATGGAATCACTGAAGCTTTCTTT.

The chain employs TRBV7-8 and TRBJ2-7, with 7 positions matching TRBD2. This CDR3 contains 17 residues. The J segment lost 2 bases and the V segment lost 4 bases, leaving 14 bases of the junction unmatched. CDR1 and CDR2 (germline): SGHVS, FQNEAQ. This CDR3 reads CASSSRLAGPPTYEQYF. The CDR3 DNA is TGTGCCAGCAGCTCTCGGTTAGCGGGTCCCCCCACCTACGAGCAGTACTTC.

This clonotype was seen more than once but under ten times. The chain recombines TRBV10-3 with TRBJ2-7, with D maybe TRBD1 (5 bases). The length of the CDR3 is 13 residues. The V end was cut by 6 bases, the J end by 0 bases, with 9 bases between. Germline V CDR1 and CDR2: ENHRY, SYGVKD. CDR3 residues: CAIRDKASYEQYF. CDR3 nucleotides: TGTGCCATCAGGGACAAGGCCTCCTACGAGCAGTACTTC.

This clonotype has ten or more counts. The CDR3 sequence: CSGQMNTEAFF. CDR3 bases: TGCAGTGGTCAGATGAACACTGAAGCTTTCTTT. This sequence joins TRBV20-1 and TRBJ1-1, with D unresolved. Trimming took off 7 bases at V and 0 bases at J, with 6 bases between the two ends. CDR1 and CDR2 (germline): DFQATT, SNEGSKA (reference sequence). The CDR3 consists of 11 residues.

The gene calls are TRBV27 and TRBJ2-7; TRBD1 aligns across 7 bases. Trimming removed 2 bases from V and 9 bases from J; junction bases left unmatched: 19. The CDR3 covers 17 residues. Germline V gene lookup returns CDR1 MNHEY and CDR2 SMNVEV (reference sequence). Here the CDR3 DNA reads TGTGCCAGCAGTTTACGACAGGGACAGCCTCTAATGGATCCGCAGTACTTC. Translation gives CASSLRQGQPLMDPQYF.

The chain uses TRBV4-1 and TRBJ1-3; 8 nucleotides line up with TRBD1. The J segment lost 0 bases and the V segment lost 4 bases, leaving 5 bases of the junction unmatched. Germline values: CDR1 MGHRA, CDR2 YSYEKL. This CDR3 region has 16 residues. The CDR3 sequence: CASSPGTGYSGNTIYF. CDR3 coding DNA: TGCGCCAGCAGCCCCGGGACAGGCTACTCTGGAAACACCATATATTTT.

This clonotype appeared a few times. V and J are TRBV20-1 and TRBJ1-5, with TRBD1 matching 8 bases. Germline lookup yields CDR1 DFQATT and CDR2 SNEGSKA (reference sequence). The CDR3 contains 15 residues. The V gene end was trimmed by 0 bases and the J gene end by 5 bases; junction bases not matched to a gene: 6. CDR3 nucleotide sequence: TGCAGTGCTAGAGATCTGGGACAGGATTATCAGCCCCAGCATTTT. It translates to CSARDLGQDYQPQHF.

The chain links TRBV27 to TRBJ1-5, with 9 bases fitting TRBD1. V gave up 4 bases and J gave up 6 bases; unmatched junction bases: 10. The CDR3 runs 16 residues. The germline CDR1 and CDR2 sequences are MNHEY and SMNVEV (reference sequence). CDR3: CASSYLDRGRIQPQHF. Written as DNA, the CDR3 is TGTGCCAGCAGTTATCTGGACAGGGGAAGGATTCAGCCCCAGCATTTT.

This clonotype was counted a few times. J is TRBJ2-3 and V is TRBV9, with 10 nucleotides matching TRBD2. The CDR3 totals 16 residues. CDR1 is SGDLS and CDR2 is YYNGEE in the germline V gene. After removal of 0 bases from V and 4 bases from J, the junction contained 5 bases not matched to a gene. The CDR3 region has the DNA TGTGCCAGCAGCGTAGATTCCGGGACTAGCGCAGATACGCAGTATTTT. Translating it yields CASSVDSGTSADTQYF.

This clonotype was counted between two and nine times. This rearrangement joins TRBV4-1 to TRBJ2-1, with TRBD2 identical over 7 bases. There are 15 residues in the CDR3. V dropped 3 bases and J dropped 7; count of bases not matched to a gene: 9. From germline, CDR1 is MGHRA and CDR2 YSYEKL. This CDR3 reads CASSQMGTIQNEQFF. CDR3 nucleotide sequence: TGCGCCAGCAGCCAGATGGGGACTATACAAAATGAGCAGTTCTTC.

The V and J genes are TRBV5-4 and TRBJ2-5; 15 bases are shared with TRBD2. From germline, CDR1 is SGHNT and CDR2 YYREEE (reference sequence). The CDR3 runs to 18 residues. Trimming cost V 2 bases and J 5 bases; bases outside gene matches: 10. CDR3 nucleotides: TGTGCCAGCAGCTTACCCGGGACTAGCGGGGGGAGGTTGGAGACCCAGTACTTC. Its translation: CASSLPGTSGGRLETQYF.

This clonotype was observed a handful of times. The V gene is TRBV9, the J gene TRBJ2-6, with D unresolved. CDR1 is SGDLS, CDR2 YYNGEE, per germline. Trimming took 0 bases from V and 0 from J, leaving 4 bases between them. There are 15 residues in the CDR3. CDR3 nucleotides: TGTGCCAGCAGCGTAGACATCTCTGGGGCCAACGTCCTGACTTTC. Protein product: CASSVDISGANVLTF.

This clonotype was detected a few times. V usage is TRBV27 and J usage is TRBJ2-5; the match to TRBD1 covers 9 bases. The CDR3 length is 14 residues. Germline lookup yields CDR1 MNHEY and CDR2 SMNVEV (reference sequence). V shed 7 bases and J 7 bases; nucleotides not matched to a gene: 10. This CDR3 reads CASKRTGESATQYF. The CDR3 bases are TGTGCCAGCAAAAGGACAGGGGAATCGGCGACCCAGTACTTC.

The chain employs TRBV2 and TRBJ2-3, with D hard to call. V was clipped by 3 bases and J by 1 base, with 8 bases between them. This CDR3 has 14 residues. Per the germline V gene, CDR1 is SNHLY and CDR2 is FYNNEI. CDR3 protein: CASSDPQGTDTQYF. In nucleotides, the CDR3 is TGTGCCAGCAGTGACCCGCAGGGCACAGATACGCAGTATTTT. The full variable domain, completed using reference TRBV2 and TRBJ2-3, is EPEVTQTPSHQVTQMGQEVILRCVPISNHLYFYWYRQILGQKVEFLVSFYNNEISEKSEIFDDQFSVERPDGSNFTLKIRSTKLEDSAMYFCASSDPQGTDTQYFGPGTRLTVL.

The table lists this clonotype with a few counts. The chain couples TRBV12-3 or TRBV12-4 to TRBJ2-1; 9 bases fit TRBD1. The CDR3 contains 12 residues. Losses at the gene ends were 11 bases for V and 4 bases for J; bases not matched to a gene: 3. The CDR3 reads CAAGQGYNEQFF. In DNA, the CDR3 is TGTGCCGCGGGACAGGGTTACAATGAGCAGTTCTTC.

This clonotype was seen more than once but under ten times. The rearrangement links TRBV2 to TRBJ2-7, with 8 bases lining up with TRBD1. From germline, CDR1 is SNHLY and CDR2 FYNNEI. The junction had 9 bases not matched to a gene; V was cut back by 5 bases and J by 6 bases. There are 14 residues in the CDR3. CDR3 residues: CASSSGTGSFEQYF. The CDR3, as DNA: TGTGCCAGCAGTTCCGGGACAGGATCGTTCGAGCAGTACTTC.

This clonotype was seen more than once but under ten times. The rearrangement links TRBV6-5 to TRBJ1-3, with D maybe TRBD1 (5 bases). The CDR3 extends over 16 amino acids. V was trimmed by 0 bases and J by 3 bases, leaving 12 bases between them. CDR1 is MNHEY and CDR2 is SVGAGI in the germline V gene. The CDR3 loop is CASSYSSRGNGNTIYF. The CDR3 DNA reads TGTGCCAGCAGTTACTCAAGTCGGGGGAATGGAAACACCATATATTTT.

The V call is TRBV5-1, the J call TRBJ2-3, with TRBD2 identical over 7 bases. The CDR3 has 17 amino acids. Germline CDR1 SGHRS, CDR2 YFSETQ. Trimming cost V 4 bases and J 0 bases; bases outside gene matches: 11. The CDR3: CASSAGGAGTSTDTQYF. CDR3 bases: TGCGCCAGCAGCGCCGGGGGAGCGGGAACTAGCACAGATACGCAGTATTTT.

This clonotype appeared many times. V usage is TRBV9 and J usage is TRBJ2-7; 14 bases align to TRBD2. This CDR3 contains 15 residues. CDR1 is SGDLS, CDR2 YYNGEE, per germline. Trimming at V came to 2 bases and at J to 4 bases, leaving 2 bases not matched to a gene. For the CDR3, the DNA is TGTGCCAGCAGCGTGGGACTAGCGGGAGAGTACGAGCAGTACTTC. It yields the protein CASSVGLAGEYEQYF.

The chain combines TRBV6-5 with TRBJ1-2; D is uncertain. The CDR3 extends over 16 amino acids. Trimming removed 4 bases at V and 7 bases at J, with 22 bases between. In germline, CDR1 is MNHEY, CDR2 SVGAGI. The CDR3 DNA sequence: TGTGCCAGCAGTTTGAAGGTTTCCGCTACCGTTGTTGGCTACACCTTC. Its protein product is CASSLKVSATVVGYTF.

The chain is built from TRBV12-3 or TRBV12-4 and TRBJ2-5; no reliable D call. Trimming cost V 2 bases and J 2 bases, with 15 bases left between them. This CDR3 spans 16 amino acids. In DNA, the CDR3 is TGTGCCAGCAGTTTATATAGGGCCCGGACGCAAGAGACCCAGTACTTC. This translates into CASSLYRARTQETQYF.

The count of this clonotype is one. This chain links TRBV9 with TRBJ2-2; 7 bases line up with TRBD1. CDR3 length equals 20 residues. The V gene's germline CDR1 is SGDLS and CDR2 YYNGEE. Trimming at V came to 4 bases and at J to 3 bases, leaving 21 bases not matched to a gene. CDR3 region: CASSSPPRQGIGPDTGELFF. The CDR3 DNA sequence: TGTGCCAGCAGCTCGCCCCCCCGACAGGGTATAGGCCCGGACACCGGGGAGCTGTTTTTT.